These 13 T cell receptor beta chains share one sample of origin, sequenced in a study of CD8 T cells in ankylosing spondylitis (dated by TCRdb to about 2017). Library construction relied on 5' RACE. Reads for this sample came from an Illumina HiSeq 2500. TCRdb handled the public reads itself, with Q25 trimming in fastp and clone calling in MiXCR, and kept productive beta chains. Identical CDR3 proteins give one entry, which carries the most common genes and DNA. The sample data list about 360,000 distinct CDR3 sequences, and about 14% of these were observed just once. 0.95% to 1.4% of the sample comes from the top ten. The sequencing sample was made of blood, either unsorted or a sorted T cell fraction (not recorded which). Receptor source: a male donor with ankylosing spondylitis or in good health (not recorded which).

This clonotype was counted a few times. Just one base apart from a much larger clone, this may be a read error. The rearrangement joins TRBV7-2 to TRBJ2-1; D unresolved. V was cut by 7 bases and J by 3 bases, with 4 bases left in between. The CDR3 contains 11 residues. CDR1 is SGHTA, CDR2 FQGNSA, per germline. The CDR3 reads CASNNYNEQFF. CDR3 sequence (DNA): TGTGCCAGCAACAACTACAATGAGCAGTTCTTC.

The chain recombines TRBV29-1 with TRBJ2-2; no firm D call. In germline, CDR1 is SQVTM, CDR2 ANQGSEA. V lost 4 bases to trimming and J lost 2 bases, with 8 bases between them. The CDR3 runs to 13 residues. CDR3 amino acids: CSVGKFNTGELFF. CDR3 in DNA: TGCAGCGTTGGAAAGTTTAACACCGGGGAGCTGTTTTTT.

This clonotype was counted many times. The chain combines TRBV7-9 with TRBJ2-7; D might be TRBD1 (6 bases). This CDR3 has 12 residues. Looked up from germline, CDR1 is SEHNR and CDR2 is FQNEAQ (reference sequence). Trimming removed 5 bases from V and 4 bases from J, with 9 bases in between. The CDR3 nucleotides read TGTGCCAGCAGCCGTACAGGGTACGAGCAGTACTTC. Amino acids: CASSRTGYEQYF.

This chain uses TRBV10-1 with TRBJ2-3; TRBD1 agrees at 9 bases. CDR1 and CDR2 (germline): WNHNN, SYGVQD (reference sequence). This CDR3 comprises 17 residues. J was trimmed by 5 bases and V by 4 bases; bases with no gene match: 13. CDR3: CASSGPSGDRVKDTQYF. The CDR3 DNA is TGCGCCAGCAGTGGACCCAGCGGGGACAGGGTGAAAGATACGCAGTATTTT.

V and J are TRBV6-5 and TRBJ1-4; TRBD1 is a possible D gene (6 bases). From germline, CDR1 is MNHEY and CDR2 SVGAGI. Trimming removed 4 bases at V and 4 bases at J, with 10 bases between. The CDR3 length is 14 residues. CDR3: CASSFQGSNEKLFF. In DNA form, the CDR3 reads TGTGCCAGCAGTTTCCAGGGGAGTAATGAAAAACTGTTTTTT.

This sequence joins TRBV20-1 and TRBJ2-3; 10 bases map to TRBD2. This CDR3 has 16 residues. Germline V gene lookup returns CDR1 DFQATT and CDR2 SNEGSKA (reference sequence). V shed 5 bases and J 3 bases; nucleotides not matched to a gene: 11. CDR3 region: CSASSTSGVGTDTQYF. Written as DNA, the CDR3 is TGCAGTGCTTCTTCCACTAGCGGGGTAGGAACAGATACGCAGTATTTT.

This clonotype was found a few times. The genes are TRBV9 and TRBJ2-3; the D gene is possibly TRBD2 (6 bases). The CDR3 has 18 amino acids. V lost 4 bases and J 0 bases, leaving 21 bases between the germline ends. Germline loops: CDR1 SGDLS, CDR2 YYNGEE. The CDR3 DNA is TGTGCCAGCAGCCCGCGAGGGGTGGCGGGATCTAGCACAGATACGCAGTATTTT. It translates to CASSPRGVAGSSTDTQYF.

This rearrangement joins TRBV3-1 to TRBJ2-7; no reliable D call. CDR1 and CDR2 (germline): LGHDT, YNNKEL (reference sequence). This CDR3 comprises 11 residues. V shed 1 base and J shed 5 bases, with 3 bases lying between them. The CDR3 bases are TGTGCCAGCAGCCAAGTCCACGAGCAGTACTTC. Its protein is CASSQVHEQYF.

In its sample, this clonotype was seen a few times. The V and J genes are TRBV20-1 and TRBJ2-5; weak D call: TRBD2 (6 bases). In germline, CDR1 is DFQATT, CDR2 SNEGSKA (reference sequence). Trimming removed 2 bases at V and 5 bases at J, with 15 bases between. The CDR3 length is 14 residues. The CDR3 sequence is CSARTMTSLETQYF. The CDR3 DNA reads TGCAGTGCTAGAACCATGACTAGTTTGGAGACCCAGTACTTC.

This chain connects TRBV5-1 to TRBJ1-6; TRBD1 might be the D (5 bases). V was cut by 3 bases and J by 4 bases, with 8 bases left in between. The CDR3 sequence is 14 residues long. Per the germline V gene, CDR1 is SGHRS and CDR2 is YFSETQ. CDR3 nucleotides: TGCGCCAGCAGCTGGGACCATTATAATTCACCCCTCCACTTT. Its protein product is CASSWDHYNSPLHF.

Only a few counts were recorded for this clonotype. The CDR3 nucleotides read TGTGCCAGCAGTTTAAGGGGTCCAAGGGTAGCTTTCTTT. It is translated as CASSLRGPRVAFF. The chain joins TRBV12-3 or TRBV12-4 to TRBJ1-1; maybe TRBD1 (5 bases). Trimming cost V 2 bases and J 10 bases, with 14 bases left between them. The CDR3 length is 13 residues.

This clonotype was detected only once. The chain joins TRBV7-9 to TRBJ1-4; TRBD1 matches at 10 bases. V lost 5 bases to trimming and J lost 8 bases; unmatched junction nucleotides: 5. The CDR3 has 14 residues. Per the germline V gene, CDR1 is SEHNR and CDR2 is FQNEAQ (reference sequence). The CDR3 protein is CASSRPGQGEKLFF. CDR3 nucleotides: TGTGCCAGCAGCCGTCCGGGACAGGGGGAAAAACTGTTTTTT.

This clonotype came up many times. V gene TRBV12-3 or TRBV12-4 combines with J gene TRBJ1-1; a possible D gene is TRBD1 (5 bases). The V end lost 2 bases, the J end lost 8 bases, and 12 bases lay between the germline ends. This CDR3 has 13 residues. DNA for the CDR3: TGTGCCAGCAGTTTAACAGGCACGTCAGAAGCTTTCTTT. This translates into CASSLTGTSEAFF.